This T cell receptor beta chain was documented in a study of blood T cell repertoires in COVID-19. Turning to the study itself: Samples came from the United States, Italy and Spain, spanning acute and convalescent COVID-19.

This clone was observed a single time. Assay used: immunoSEQ multiplex PCR; TCRdb lists only in-frame clones, some missing. The profile shows hundreds of thousands of clones, roughly 90% of them singletons. Those who participated ranged in age from roughly 18 to 89 years and resided in 20 to 25 US areas. Germline V lookup: CDR1 KGHSH, CDR2 LQKENI. J lost 3 bases, V lost 3 bases, and 4 bases had no gene match. The CDR3 loop spans 15 amino acids. Sequencing was performed on PBMCs or T cells enriched from blood (not recorded which). The chain has TRBV18 and TRBJ2-2; TRBD1 aligns across 7 bases. The source is a woman aged 45-59 years who had recovered from COVID-19. CDR3 region: CASSPRTGDTGELFF. The DNA for the CDR3 is TGTGCCAGCTCACCTCGGACAGGTGACACCGGGGAGCTGTTTTTT. Using reference TRBV18 and TRBJ2-2 for the parts outside the CDR3, the full variable domain is NAGVMQNPRHLVRRRGQEARLRCSPMKGHSHVYWYRQLPEEGLKFMVYLQKENIIDESGMPKERFSAEFPKEGPSILRIQQVVRGDSAAYFCASSPRTGDTGELFFGEGSRLTVL.